Reported below is one TCR beta chain. It was RNA transcripts that yielded the amplified TCR beta CDR3 regions. Using the HTBI primer set, a first-round RT-PCR was run on the TCR CDR3. From the multiplex PCR reads, TCRdb called clonotypes with MiXCR, one entry per CDR3 protein. The repertoire has about 590,000 distinct CDR3 sequences, 15% to 17% of them found once; the top ten carry 7.3%. The CDR3 sequence is 15 residues long. V was clipped by 4 bases and J by 5 bases; unmatched bases: 6. The germline V gene encodes CDR1 MGHRA and CDR2 YSYEKL. This sample was taken from a study of T cells in Graves' hyperthyroidism and ophthalmopathy.

This clonotype was sampled from a woman aged 25 to 39 with Graves' hyperthyroidism. The sample taken for sequencing was blood. The chain uses TRBV4-1 and TRBJ2-7; TRBD2 aligns across 12 bases. CDR3 sequence reads: CASSPGLAGTHEQYF. DNA for the CDR3: TGCGCCAGCAGCCCCGGACTAGCGGGAACACACGAGCAGTACTTC.